These 2 T cell receptor beta chains were all obtained from the same sample, sequenced in a study of cytomegalovirus exposure and HLA in healthy donors. PCR used 60 Vbeta primers and 13 Jbeta primers. Some clones are missing from TCRdb's copy, which holds only in-frame ones; the method was immunoSEQ multiplex PCR. The repertoire includes more than 150,000 clones, roughly 84% of them detected once, and less than 2.5% sits in the top ten. The source material was PBMCs. The receptors derive from a woman aged 18-35 years in good health and CMV-seronegative.

The V and J genes are TRBV2 and TRBJ2-7, with 7 bases that match TRBD2. V shed 2 bases and J 4 bases; nucleotides not matched to a gene: 8. CDR3 length: 15 residues. Germline CDR1 is SNHLY and CDR2 is FYNNEI. CDR3 nucleotide sequence: TGTGCCAGCAGTGAAACCGGGCGGGGGAGGTACGAGCAGTACTTC. Translated, it gives CASSETGRGRYEQYF.

This clone was seen just once. V is TRBV11-3 and J is TRBJ2-1; 9 nucleotides align to TRBD2. CDR3 length: 17 residues. Germline CDR1 is SGHNT and CDR2 is YENEEA. Losses at the gene ends were 2 bases for V and 9 bases for J; bases not matched to a gene: 14. CDR3 in amino acids: CASSLIQVAGAFSEQFF. The CDR3 nucleotides read TGTGCCAGCAGCTTAATTCAAGTAGCGGGAGCATTCAGTGAGCAGTTCTTC.